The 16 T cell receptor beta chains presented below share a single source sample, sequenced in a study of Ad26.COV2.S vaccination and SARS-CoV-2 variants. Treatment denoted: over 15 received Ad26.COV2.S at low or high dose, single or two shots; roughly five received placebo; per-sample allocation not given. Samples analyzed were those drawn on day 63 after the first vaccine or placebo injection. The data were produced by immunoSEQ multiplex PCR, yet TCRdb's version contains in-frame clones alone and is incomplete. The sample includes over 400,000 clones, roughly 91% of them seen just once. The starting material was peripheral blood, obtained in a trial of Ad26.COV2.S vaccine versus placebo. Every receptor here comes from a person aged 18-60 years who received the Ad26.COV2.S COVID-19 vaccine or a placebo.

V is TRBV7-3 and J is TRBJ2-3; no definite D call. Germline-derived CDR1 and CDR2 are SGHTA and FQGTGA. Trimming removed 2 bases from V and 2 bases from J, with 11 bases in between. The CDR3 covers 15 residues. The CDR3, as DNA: TGTGCCAGCAGCTTATTGGGGTCTCCCACAGATACGCAGTATTTT. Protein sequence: CASSLLGSPTDTQYF.

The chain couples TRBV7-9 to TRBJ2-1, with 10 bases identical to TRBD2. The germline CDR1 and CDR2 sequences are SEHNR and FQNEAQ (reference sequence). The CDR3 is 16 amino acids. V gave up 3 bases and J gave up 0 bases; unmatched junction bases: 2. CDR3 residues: CASSFSGRPSYNEQFF. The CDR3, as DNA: TGTGCCAGCAGCTTTAGCGGGAGGCCCTCCTACAATGAGCAGTTCTTC. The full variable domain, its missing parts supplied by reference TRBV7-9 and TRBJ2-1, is DTGVSQNPRHKITKRGQNVTFRCDPISEHNRLYWYRQTLGQGPEFLTYFQNEAQLEKSRLLSDRFSAERPKGSFSTLEIQRTEQGDSAMYLCASSFSGRPSYNEQFFGPGTRLTVL.

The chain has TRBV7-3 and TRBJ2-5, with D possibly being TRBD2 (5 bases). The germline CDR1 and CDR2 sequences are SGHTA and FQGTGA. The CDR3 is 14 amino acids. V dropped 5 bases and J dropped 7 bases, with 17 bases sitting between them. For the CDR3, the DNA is TGTGCCAGCAGCGACCGGGCCCCAGGAGGGACCCAGTACTTC. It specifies CASSDRAPGGTQYF.

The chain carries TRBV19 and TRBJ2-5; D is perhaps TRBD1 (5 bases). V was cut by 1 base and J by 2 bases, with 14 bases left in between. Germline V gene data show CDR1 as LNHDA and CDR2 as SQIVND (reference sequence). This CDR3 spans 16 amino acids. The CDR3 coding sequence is TGTGCCAGTAGTATAGGGTACAGGCGAACTCAAGAGACCCAGTACTTC. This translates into CASSIGYRRTQETQYF.

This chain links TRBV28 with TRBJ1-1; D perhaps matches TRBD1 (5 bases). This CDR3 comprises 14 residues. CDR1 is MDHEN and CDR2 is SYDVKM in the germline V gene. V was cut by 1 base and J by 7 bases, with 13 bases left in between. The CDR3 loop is CASSLFGGSGEAFF. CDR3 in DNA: TGTGCCAGCAGTTTATTCGGGGGTTCGGGTGAAGCTTTCTTT. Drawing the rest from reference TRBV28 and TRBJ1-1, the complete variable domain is DVKVTQSSRYLVKRTGEKVFLECVQDMDHENMFWYRQDPGLGLRLIYFSYDVKMKEKGDIPEGYSVSREKKERFSLILESASTNQTSMYLCASSLFGGSGEAFFGQGTRLTVV.

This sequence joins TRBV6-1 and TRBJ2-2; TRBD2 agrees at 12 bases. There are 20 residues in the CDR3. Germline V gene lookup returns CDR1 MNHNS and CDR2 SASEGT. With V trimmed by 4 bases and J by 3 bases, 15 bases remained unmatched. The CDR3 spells CASSGGLAGALPLYTGELFF. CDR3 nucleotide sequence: TGTGCCAGCAGTGGGGGACTAGCGGGCGCCTTGCCCCTTTACACCGGGGAGCTGTTTTTT.

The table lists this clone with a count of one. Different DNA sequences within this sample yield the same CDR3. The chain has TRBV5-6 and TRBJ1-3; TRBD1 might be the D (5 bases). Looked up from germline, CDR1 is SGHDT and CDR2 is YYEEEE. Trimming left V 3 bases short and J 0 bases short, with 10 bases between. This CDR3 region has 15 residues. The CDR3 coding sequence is TGTGCCAGCAGCTGGGACGGATCCTCTGGAAACACCATATATTTT. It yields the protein CASSWDGSSGNTIYF. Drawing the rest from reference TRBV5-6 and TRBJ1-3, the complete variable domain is DAGVTQSPTHLIKTRGQQVTLRCSPKSGHDTVSWYQQALGQGPQFIFQYYEEEERQRGNFPDRFSGHQFPNYSSELNVNALLLGDSALYLCASSWDGSSGNTIYFGEGSWLTVV.

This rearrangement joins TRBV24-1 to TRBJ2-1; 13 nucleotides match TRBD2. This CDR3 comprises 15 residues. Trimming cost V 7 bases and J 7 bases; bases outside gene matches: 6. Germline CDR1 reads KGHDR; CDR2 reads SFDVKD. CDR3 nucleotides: TGTGCCACCAGCGATCCGGGACTAGCGGGAAATGAGCAGTTCTTC. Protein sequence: CATSDPGLAGNEQFF.

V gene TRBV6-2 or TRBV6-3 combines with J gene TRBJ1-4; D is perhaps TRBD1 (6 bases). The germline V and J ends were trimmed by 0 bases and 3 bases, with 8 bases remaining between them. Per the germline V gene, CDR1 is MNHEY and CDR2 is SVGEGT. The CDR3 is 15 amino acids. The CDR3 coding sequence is TGTGCCAGCAGTTACTCGGCAGGGGCTAATGAAAAACTGTTTTTT. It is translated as CASSYSAGANEKLFF.

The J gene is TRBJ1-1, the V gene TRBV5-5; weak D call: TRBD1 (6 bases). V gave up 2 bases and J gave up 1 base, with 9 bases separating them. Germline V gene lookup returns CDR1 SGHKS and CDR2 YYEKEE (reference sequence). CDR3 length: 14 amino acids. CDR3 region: CASSLQGQNTEAFF. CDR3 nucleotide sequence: TGTGCCAGCAGCTTACAGGGTCAGAACACTGAAGCTTTCTTT.

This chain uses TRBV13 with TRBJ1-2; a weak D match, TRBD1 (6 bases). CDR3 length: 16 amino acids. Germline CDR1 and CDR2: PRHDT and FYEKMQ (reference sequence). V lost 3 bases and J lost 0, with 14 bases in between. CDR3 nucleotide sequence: TGTGCCAGCAGCTTGAGACAGGCAGTGACTAACTATGGCTACACCTTC. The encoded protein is CASSLRQAVTNYGYTF.

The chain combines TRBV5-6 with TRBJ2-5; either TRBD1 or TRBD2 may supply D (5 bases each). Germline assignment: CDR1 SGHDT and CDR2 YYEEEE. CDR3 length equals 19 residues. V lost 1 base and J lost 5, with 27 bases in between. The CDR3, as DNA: TGTGCCAGCAGCTTGTTTGGCCGGCCCCGGGACGTAGCAGGGGAGACCCAGTACTTC. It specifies CASSLFGRPRDVAGETQYF. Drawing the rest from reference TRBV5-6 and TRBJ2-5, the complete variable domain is DAGVTQSPTHLIKTRGQQVTLRCSPKSGHDTVSWYQQALGQGPQFIFQYYEEEERQRGNFPDRFSGHQFPNYSSELNVNALLLGDSALYLCASSLFGRPRDVAGETQYFGPGTRLLVL.

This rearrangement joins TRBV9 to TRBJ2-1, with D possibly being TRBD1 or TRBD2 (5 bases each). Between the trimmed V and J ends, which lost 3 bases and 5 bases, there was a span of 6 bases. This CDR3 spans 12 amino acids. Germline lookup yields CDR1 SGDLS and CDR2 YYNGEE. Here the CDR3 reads CASSGGHNEQFF. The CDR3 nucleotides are TGTGCCAGCAGCGGGGGACACAATGAGCAGTTCTTC.

CDR3 sequence reads: CASSLVGGRGDQPQHF. For the CDR3, the DNA is TGTGCCAGCAGTTTAGTGGGGGGCCGGGGGGATCAGCCCCAGCATTTT. The chain links TRBV28 to TRBJ1-5; TRBD1 is a possible D gene (6 bases). The CDR3 contains 16 residues. V was cut by 2 bases and J by 5 bases, with 16 bases left in between. Germline lookup yields CDR1 MDHEN and CDR2 SYDVKM. Drawing the rest from reference TRBV28 and TRBJ1-5, the complete variable domain is DVKVTQSSRYLVKRTGEKVFLECVQDMDHENMFWYRQDPGLGLRLIYFSYDVKMKEKGDIPEGYSVSREKKERFSLILESASTNQTSMYLCASSLVGGRGDQPQHFGDGTRLSIL.

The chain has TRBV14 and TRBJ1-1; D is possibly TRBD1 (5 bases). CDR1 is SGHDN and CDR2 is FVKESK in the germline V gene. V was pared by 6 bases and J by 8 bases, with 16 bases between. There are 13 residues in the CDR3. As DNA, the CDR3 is TGTGCCAGCAGACCATCCGGGACGCGGGAAGCTTTCTTT. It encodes CASRPSGTREAFF.

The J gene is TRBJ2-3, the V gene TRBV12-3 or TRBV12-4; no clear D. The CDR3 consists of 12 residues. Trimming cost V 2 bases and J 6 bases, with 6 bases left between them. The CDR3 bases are TGTGCCAGCAGTTTAACAGTTGATACGCAGTATTTT. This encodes CASSLTVDTQYF.